This entry is about one T cell receptor (beta chain). The sample is drawn from a study of cytomegalovirus exposure and HLA in healthy donors. The PCR used 60 Vbeta and 13 Jbeta primers. Only in-frame clones appear in the TCRdb table, and some are missing; sequencing was by immunoSEQ multiplex PCR. The data contain around 74,000 clones, approximately 79% of them seen just once; the ten biggest clones take up 2.5%. Per the germline V gene, CDR1 is ENHRY and CDR2 is SYGVKD. This CDR3 region has 13 residues. V was trimmed by 2 bases and J by 8 bases, leaving 10 bases between them. The chain uses TRBV10-3 and TRBJ2-1; D unresolved. The origin of this receptor is a man in his thirties or forties in good health and CMV-seronegative. Sequenced: PBMCs. In DNA form, the CDR3 reads TGTGCCATCAGTGAGGGAGTGGTGTATGAGCAGTTCTTC. Amino acids: CAISEGVVYEQFF.